The 26 T cell receptor beta chains listed next were all sequenced from one sample in a study of T cells in localized non-small cell lung cancer. Generated by immunoSEQ multiplex PCR, the TCRdb table keeps only in-frame clones and is missing some. The data show over 1,500 clones, 24% seen once. Sequenced material: normal lung tissue next to the tumor, taken before any cancer treatment. The receptor set was obtained from a man between 40 and 70 years old with stage II squamous cell lung carcinoma.

The sample holds a few counts of this clone. The V gene is TRBV6-8, the J gene TRBJ2-5; D call uncertain. The CDR3 has 14 amino acids. Between the trimmed V and J ends, which lost 2 bases and 2 bases, there was a span of 9 bases. Germline V gene sequence: CDR1 MNHGY, CDR2 SAAAGT. The CDR3 nucleotides read TGTGCCAGCAGTTACCCAGGACGTCAAGAGACCCAGTACTTC. Encoded protein: CASSYPGRQETQYF.

This clone is deemed large. The V and J genes are TRBV11-3 and TRBJ2-5; the D is unclear. V dropped 1 base and J dropped 6 bases, with 15 bases sitting between them. The CDR3 is made up of 15 amino acids. The V gene's germline CDR1 is SGHNT and CDR2 YENEEA. The CDR3 is CASSLGAAPTQTQYF. DNA of the CDR3: TGTGCCAGCAGCTTAGGTGCAGCGCCTACTCAGACCCAGTACTTC.

This clone was counted only a few times. The V gene is TRBV9, the J gene TRBJ1-1; no definite D call. The CDR3 contains 17 residues. CDR1 and CDR2 from the germline V gene are SGDLS and YYNGEE. Trimming stripped 4 bases from V and 1 base from J, with 20 bases between. CDR3 sequence (DNA): TGTGCCAGCAGCCTAGGCCCTCGCCGACACGGGAACACTGAAGCTTTCTTT. Translation gives CASSLGPRRHGNTEAFF. The entire variable domain, with the rest obtained from reference TRBV9 and TRBJ1-1, is as follows: DSGVTQTPKHLITATGQRVTLRCSPRSGDLSVYWYQQSLDQGLQFLIQYYNGEERAKGNILERFSAQQFPDLHSELNLSSLELGDSALYFCASSLGPRRHGNTEAFFGQGTRLTVV.

There are a few counts of this clone. This sequence joins TRBV6-1 and TRBJ1-3; D possibly corresponds to TRBD1 (5 bases). Trimming left V 1 base short and J 4 bases short, with 11 bases between. The CDR3 runs to 15 residues. Germline-derived CDR1 and CDR2 are MNHNS and SASEGT. CDR3 in DNA: TGTGCCAGCAGTGAAGAGCGGGGCGCGGGAAACACCATATATTTT. This codes for CASSEERGAGNTIYF.

This clone qualifies as medium-sized. The V and J genes are TRBV9 and TRBJ2-5; D is tentatively TRBD1 or TRBD2 (5 bases each). This CDR3 is built from 15 residues. V lost 1 base and J 5 bases, leaving 15 bases between the germline ends. CDR1 SGDLS and CDR2 YYNGEE come from the germline V gene. The CDR3, as DNA: TGTGCCAGCAGCGTACGGGGCCTAAGCAAGGAGACCCAGTACTTC. The encoded protein is CASSVRGLSKETQYF.

Judged by abundance, this clone is medium-sized. The chain links TRBV9 to TRBJ2-6, with TRBD1 matching over 7 bases. Germline V CDR1 and CDR2: SGDLS, YYNGEE. The CDR3 is made up of 18 amino acids. V gave up 7 bases and J gave up 0 bases; unmatched junction bases: 13. The CDR3, as DNA: TGTGCCAGCGCCCAGGAGCCGGGACAGCCCTCTGGGGCCAACGTCCTGACTTTC. Translated: CASAQEPGQPSGANVLTF. The variable domain in full, with the rest retrieved from reference TRBV9 and TRBJ2-6, is DSGVTQTPKHLITATGQRVTLRCSPRSGDLSVYWYQQSLDQGLQFLIQYYNGEERAKGNILERFSAQQFPDLHSELNLSSLELGDSALYFCASAQEPGQPSGANVLTFGAGSRLTVL.

This clone has just a few counts. The chain uses TRBV19 and TRBJ1-1, with no clear D. V dropped 6 bases and J dropped 5 bases, with 10 bases sitting between them. The CDR3 is 12 residues long. Looked up from germline, CDR1 is LNHDA and CDR2 is SQIVND (reference sequence). As DNA, the CDR3 is TGTGCCAGTAGCCTCGGTGATACTGAAGCTTTCTTT. The encoded protein is CASSLGDTEAFF.

V usage is TRBV7-6 and J usage is TRBJ1-1, with TRBD1 matching 9 bases. With 1 base clipped from V and 2 bases from J, the junction kept 5 bases outside the gene matches. From germline, CDR1 is SGHVS and CDR2 FNYEAQ. The CDR3 is made up of 16 amino acids. The CDR3 here is CASSLEGTGINTEAFF. The CDR3 DNA reads TGTGCCAGCAGCTTAGAGGGGACAGGGATTAACACTGAAGCTTTCTTT. The full variable domain, rest sourced from reference TRBV7-6 and TRBJ1-1, is GAGVSQSPRYKVTKRGQDVALRCDPISGHVSLYWYRQALGQGPEFLTYFNYEAQQDKSGLPNDRFSAERPEGSISTLTIQRTEQRDSAMYRCASSLEGTGINTEAFFGQGTRLTVV.

On this clone: Its ends do not fully match the called genes, so a read error is possible. V is TRBV29-1 and J is TRBJ2-2; 11 positions agree with TRBD2. Germline V CDR1 and CDR2: SQVTM, ANQGSEA. The CDR3 has 16 amino acids. DNA for the CDR3: TGCAGCGCTGAAGGGACTAGCGGAGGAAACACCGGGGAGCTGTTTTTT. It codes for CSAEGTSGGNTGELFF.

This clone was found a few times. This sequence joins TRBV10-3 and TRBJ2-5; TRBD1 or TRBD2 may be the D gene (6 bases each). V was shortened by 6 bases and J by 3 bases, with 17 bases between the two germline ends. Germline V gene lookup returns CDR1 ENHRY and CDR2 SYGVKD. The CDR3 sequence is 15 residues long. The CDR3 DNA sequence: TGTGCCATCAGCCAAGGAGGGGCAGGGGAAGAGACCCAGTACTTC. Its protein product is CAISQGGAGEETQYF.

The chain couples TRBV30 to TRBJ1-2, with D hard to call. Trimming took 4 bases from V and 0 from J, leaving 15 bases between them. Germline V gene sequence: CDR1 GTSNPN, CDR2 SVGIG (reference sequence). This CDR3 region has 15 residues. The CDR3 coding sequence is TGTGCCTGGATCCCTCTGGACGGTTCTAACTATGGCTACACCTTC. Amino acid sequence: CAWIPLDGSNYGYTF.

This clone has just a few counts. The CDR3 spells CASSVDPEGYGYTF. CDR3 in DNA: TGTGCCAGCAGCGTCGACCCCGAAGGCTATGGCTACACCTTC. The chain has TRBV9 and TRBJ1-2; D ambiguous. V gave up 2 bases and J gave up 4 bases, with 12 bases separating them. CDR1 is SGDLS, CDR2 YYNGEE, per germline. This CDR3 has 14 amino acids.

The rearrangement joins TRBV2 to TRBJ2-3, with D maybe TRBD1 (6 bases). The germline V gene encodes CDR1 SNHLY and CDR2 FYNNEI. CDR3 length equals 16 residues. Trimming left V 4 bases short and J 0 bases short, with 14 bases between. CDR3: CASSGAQGGSTDTQYF. CDR3 DNA sequence: TGTGCCAGCAGTGGGGCCCAAGGGGGTAGCACAGATACGCAGTATTTT. Looking up the rest from reference TRBV2 and TRBJ2-3 gives the full variable domain: EPEVTQTPSHQVTQMGQEVILRCVPISNHLYFYWYRQILGQKVEFLVSFYNNEISEKSEIFDDQFSVERPDGSNFTLKIRSTKLEDSAMYFCASSGAQGGSTDTQYFGPGTRLTVL.

The chain links TRBV19 to TRBJ2-2, with D possibly matching TRBD1 (6 bases). The CDR3 length is 14 residues. Germline CDR1 LNHDA, CDR2 SQIVND (reference sequence). V lost 6 bases to trimming and J lost 5 bases, with 13 bases between them. The CDR3 nucleotides are TGTGCCAGTAGATGGGGGCAGAGGACCGGGGAGCTGTTTTTT. Its protein product is CASRWGQRTGELFF.

The V gene is TRBV6-8, the J gene TRBJ1-1; D is unclear. V was shortened by 5 bases and J by 1 base, with 8 bases between the two germline ends. This CDR3 has 13 residues. The germline gives CDR1 MNHGY, CDR2 SAAAGT. CDR3: CASSDGENTEAFF. The DNA of the CDR3 is TGTGCCAGCAGTGATGGTGAGAACACTGAAGCTTTCTTT.

The chain links TRBV11-3 to TRBJ1-5; 9 nucleotides agree with TRBD1. The V gene's germline CDR1 is SGHNT and CDR2 YENEEA. Trimming took 6 bases from V and 7 from J; bases not matched to a gene: 7. The CDR3 extends over 14 amino acids. This CDR3 is CASSWTGVDQPQHF. CDR3 nucleotide sequence: TGTGCCAGCAGTTGGACAGGGGTGGACCAGCCCCAGCATTTT.

The chain joins TRBV11-3 to TRBJ2-2; 7 nucleotides match TRBD2. V lost 3 bases, J lost 5 bases, and 6 bases stayed unmatched. Germline V gives CDR1 SGHNT, CDR2 YENEEA. CDR3 length: 15 amino acids. CDR3 sequence (DNA): TGTGCCAGCAGCTTGCCTGCGGGAGTTACCGGGGAGCTGTTTTTT. This translates into CASSLPAGVTGELFF.

Relative to its sample, this clone is large. The CDR3 reads CASSIRAVGEQFF. CDR3 bases: TGTGCCAGTAGTATCCGGGCCGTAGGTGAGCAGTTCTTC. This chain uses TRBV19 with TRBJ2-1; D remains ambiguous. CDR3 size: 13 residues. V lost 3 bases and J 9 bases, leaving 12 bases between the germline ends. From germline, CDR1 is LNHDA and CDR2 SQIVND (reference sequence).

This chain joins TRBV5-1 and TRBJ1-1; TRBD1 matches 12 bases. The length of the CDR3 is 15 residues. Trimming cost V 3 bases and J 11 bases; bases outside gene matches: 11. Germline V gene data show CDR1 as SGHRS and CDR2 as YFSETQ. CDR3 bases: TGCGCCAGCAGCTCCCCCGGGACAGGGGGCGCGGACGCTTTCTTT. Translation: CASSSPGTGGADAFF.

This chain links TRBV18 with TRBJ2-5; D not resolved. V shed 6 bases and J shed 2 bases, with 7 bases lying between them. Germline V CDR1 and CDR2: KGHSH, LQKENI. The CDR3 sequence is 12 residues long. For the CDR3, the DNA is TGTGCCAGCTCCCAGCGTCAAGAGACCCAGTACTTC. Its translation: CASSQRQETQYF.

The V call is TRBV19, the J call TRBJ1-4, with 8 bases matching TRBD1. This CDR3 is 13 amino acids long. CDR1 and CDR2 (germline): LNHDA, SQIVND (reference sequence). V dropped 10 bases and J dropped 3; count of bases not matched to a gene: 4. As DNA, the CDR3 is TGTGCCACACAGGGGGGGCCTAATGAAAAACTGTTTTTT. This codes for CATQGGPNEKLFF.

This clone was found a few times. The rearrangement links TRBV19 to TRBJ1-1; D is possibly TRBD1 (5 bases). Trimming shortened V by 6 bases and J by 6 bases, and 20 bases separated the two germline ends. Germline values: CDR1 LNHDA, CDR2 SQIVND (reference sequence). This CDR3 contains 15 residues. This chain's CDR3 is CASSHGWGREAEAFF. For the CDR3, the DNA is TGTGCCAGTAGCCATGGATGGGGCAGGGAAGCTGAAGCTTTCTTT.

This clone turned up a few times. The chain recombines TRBV11-3 with TRBJ1-2; 9 bases align to TRBD1. The trim removed 5 bases at V and 8 bases at J, leaving 12 bases unmatched. Germline lookup yields CDR1 SGHNT and CDR2 YENEEA. The CDR3 consists of 15 residues. CDR3 nucleotides: TGTGCCAGCAGCCCTAAAGACAGGGGGAAAGAGGGCTACACCTTC. This translates into CASSPKDRGKEGYTF.

This clone has more than one count but fewer than ten. The chain joins TRBV6-8 to TRBJ2-5; D perhaps matches TRBD2 (5 bases). CDR3 length: 13 residues. The germline CDR1 and CDR2 sequences are MNHGY and SAAAGT. V lost 7 bases to trimming and J lost 3 bases, with 12 bases between them. For the CDR3, the DNA is TGTGCCAGCACTCTAGGACTTAAAGAGACCCAGTACTTC. Translation gives CASTLGLKETQYF.

This clone was observed a few times. The chain couples TRBV11-3 to TRBJ2-1; D gene uncertain. V lost 3 bases to trimming and J lost 5 bases, with 11 bases between them. The germline gives CDR1 SGHNT, CDR2 YENEEA. The CDR3 spans 14 residues. This CDR3 reads CASSLVRWNNEQFF. The DNA of the CDR3 is TGTGCCAGCAGCTTGGTACGGTGGAACAATGAGCAGTTCTTC.

This rearrangement joins TRBV10-2 to TRBJ2-7, with D tentatively TRBD1 or TRBD2 (5 bases each). Germline CDR1 and CDR2: WSHSY and SAAADI. The CDR3 has 13 residues. Trimming removed 6 bases from V and 2 bases from J, with 11 bases in between. The CDR3 protein is CASSPGSTYEQYF. CDR3 DNA sequence: TGCGCCAGCAGCCCAGGGAGTACCTACGAGCAGTACTTC.